This TCR beta chain was identified during a study of cytomegalovirus exposure and HLA in healthy donors. Study-wide results and limits: Based on reports, TCR beta sequences accurately predicted HLA-A and HLA-B alleles for most subjects.

CDR3 size: 16 residues. Germline-derived CDR1 and CDR2 are SNHLY and FYNNEI. The junction had 13 bases not matched to a gene; V was cut back by 7 bases and J by 11 bases. The PCR ran on 60 Vbeta and 13 Jbeta primers. TCRdb keeps only in-frame clones here, not all; method: immunoSEQ multiplex PCR. The sample lists approximately 200,000 clones; roughly 84% were seen once. Remarks on this clone: The antigen remains undetermined.

Sequenced sample: PBMCs. This sequence was found in a boy aged 5 to 17 in good health and CMV-seronegative. The genes are TRBV2 and TRBJ2-3, with 15 bases that match TRBD2. The CDR3 protein is CASTSGGTSGGRRQYF. The CDR3 region has the DNA TGTGCCAGCACTTCAGGTGGGACTAGCGGGGGGAGAAGGCAGTATTTT.